This TCR beta chain stems from a study of T cells expressing NK-cell markers. Looking at the study overall: Among the eight sequenced donors, seven tested HCMV-seropositive and one tested seronegative.

Study observations and caveats: Clones of NKG2C+ T cells that had expanded were of unclear HCMV specificity. These clonotypes additionally ranked first within the CD3+CD56-NKG2C+ fraction of a handful of donors.

Concerning this clonotype itself: The antigen is undetermined.

TCRdb re-called the 5' RACE reads, yielding one record per CDR3 amino acid sequence without DNA. This sample carries approximately 440,000 distinct CDR3 sequences, with almost 1.5% going to the ten biggest clones. Germline V gene lookup returns CDR1 SQVTM and CDR2 ANQGSEA. The CDR3 consists of 17 residues. This receptor was taken from a woman aged 45-65 years in good health. V usage is TRBV29-1 and J usage is TRBJ1-1; TCRdb reports TRBD1, a call that lacks DNA to check it against. Input material: blood T cells: a sorted CD56 or NKG2C T cell subset, CD4+ or CD8+ T cells, or bulk PBMC T cells (not recorded which). CDR3 protein: CSGDRTRSSLADTEAFF.